This T cell receptor beta chain was identified in a study of cytomegalovirus exposure and HLA in healthy donors. 13 Jbeta primers and 60 Vbeta primers were used for the PCR. Profiling relied on immunoSEQ multiplex PCR, and the TCRdb table lists in-frame clones only, not all of them. The sample gives about 160,000 clones, approximately 80% of which show up once; approximately 6.7% is in the top ten. All donors participated as healthy donors of bone marrow. To note about this clone: Antigen: not known.

Study findings and constraints: According to an earlier analysis, most TCR beta V segments yielded productive rearrangements about 87% or about 30% of the time. Later, an analysis found that common viral pathogens appeared to be linked with several of the most significant clusters.

The sequence was collected from a male donor in good health and CMV-seropositive. The material sequenced was PBMCs.

The CDR3 sequence: CASSLQGNEKLFF. The CDR3 region has the DNA TGTGCCAGCAGTTTGCAGGGGAATGAAAAACTGTTTTTT. The chain employs TRBV6-6 and TRBJ1-4; D might be TRBD1 (6 bases). The CDR3 covers 13 residues. Trimming shortened V by 4 bases and J by 5 bases, and 8 bases separated the two germline ends. Germline V lookup: CDR1 MNHNY, CDR2 SVGAGI (reference sequence).